This T cell receptor beta chain was sequenced in a study of long-term antiretroviral therapy in people with HIV. This was the immunoSEQ v3.0 assay at survey level. Using immunoSEQ multiplex PCR, the repertoire was profiled, and TCRdb retains in-frame clones only, with some absent. The sample comprises roughly 20,000 clones, around 69% of which are singletons, and 10% to 15% rests with the top ten. The CDR3 has 13 amino acids. The material sequenced was unsorted PBMCs, taken less than 1.8 years before starting antiretroviral therapy. The rearrangement uses TRBV7-5 and TRBJ1-4; the DNA was not used to check the table's D call, TRBD1. TRBV7-5 has pseudogene status. The source of this sequence is a woman aged 40 to 50 with HIV. The CDR3, as DNA: TGTGCCAGAAGCTTAGGACAGGGTGAAAAACTGTTTTTT. It encodes CARSLGQGEKLFF.